Below, 2 T cell receptor beta chains from the same sample are listed, as sequenced in a study of T cell responses to AZD1222 COVID-19 vaccine. Repertoires were generated with immunoSEQ multiplex PCR, while TCRdb's copy carries only in-frame clones and drops some. The data hold 150,000 to 180,000 clones, with 86% observed a single time. Sequencing used peripheral blood, obtained on day 0 of MenACWY control vaccination. The origin of the receptors is an adult in good health.

The chain recombines TRBV24-1 with TRBJ2-3; D is perhaps TRBD2 (7 bases). With 5 bases removed from V and 3 bases from J, the gap between germline ends came to 17 bases. The length of the CDR3 is 16 residues. CDR1 KGHDR and CDR2 SFDVKD come from the germline V gene. CDR3 protein: CATSALEGGVTDTQYF. In nucleotides, the CDR3 is TGTGCCACCAGTGCCCTTGAGGGGGGGGTGACAGATACGCAGTATTTT.

The rearrangement uses TRBV5-1 and TRBJ1-2; no reliable D call. This CDR3 contains 13 residues. V lost 4 bases and J lost 7, with 14 bases in between. Per germline, CDR1 SGHRS and CDR2 YFSETQ. CDR3 residues: CASSKDPTGGYTF. The CDR3 DNA reads as TGCGCCAGCAGCAAAGACCCGACTGGTGGCTACACCTTC.